Below, 18 T cell receptor beta chains from the same sample are listed, as sequenced in a study of T cells in Graves' hyperthyroidism and ophthalmopathy. TCR beta CDR3 regions were amplified from RNA. Primed by the HTBI set, a first-round RT-PCR was run on the TCR CDR3. TCRdb redid the calling of the multiplex PCR reads with MiXCR, one entry per CDR3 protein. The repertoire holds about 570,000 distinct CDR3 sequences, with 14% as singletons. Sequences were obtained from blood. The origin of the receptors is a woman between 40 and 55 years old with Graves' hyperthyroidism.

Ten or more counts support this clonotype. The rearrangement joins TRBV30 to TRBJ2-5; 8 bases are shared with TRBD2. Germline CDR1 GTSNPN, CDR2 SVGIG (reference sequence). V gave up 0 bases and J gave up 7 bases; unmatched junction bases: 4. The CDR3 has 13 amino acids. The CDR3: CAWSVTSGRTQYF. The CDR3 DNA is TGTGCCTGGAGTGTAACTAGCGGACGGACCCAGTACTTC.

This clonotype has a count of ten or more. The chain uses TRBV5-6 and TRBJ2-1; TRBD2 matches 7 bases. Germline lookup yields CDR1 SGHDT and CDR2 YYEEEE. With V trimmed by 7 bases and J by 3 bases, 4 bases remained unmatched. The CDR3 spans 13 residues. The CDR3 DNA reads TGTGCCAGCGGACGGGAGGACTACAATGAGCAGTTCTTC. Residues: CASGREDYNEQFF.

The V gene is TRBV6-2 or TRBV6-3, the J gene TRBJ1-1, with D uncertain. Germline lookup yields CDR1 MNHEY and CDR2 SVGEGT. V lost 2 bases and J lost 3, with 4 bases in between. This CDR3 comprises 12 residues. For the CDR3, the DNA is TGTGCCAGCAGTTACGGGGACACTGAAGCTTTCTTT. Translated, it gives CASSYGDTEAFF.

The J gene is TRBJ1-1, the V gene TRBV28; TRBD1 agrees at 7 bases. This CDR3 is built from 14 residues. V lost 4 bases to trimming and J lost 5 bases; unmatched junction nucleotides: 7. Germline lookup yields CDR1 MDHEN and CDR2 SYDVKM. CDR3 protein: CASSSGGGRTEAFF. In nucleotides, the CDR3 is TGTGCCAGCAGTTCGGGAGGGGGCCGGACTGAAGCTTTCTTT.

This clonotype was counted many times. CDR3 region: CASSEKYSYGYTF. CDR3 nucleotides: TGTGCCAGCAGTGAAAAATACAGCTATGGCTACACCTTC. The chain links TRBV2 to TRBJ1-2; D remains unclear. V lost 2 bases and J lost 4, with 8 bases in between. The CDR3 length is 13 residues. In germline, CDR1 is SNHLY, CDR2 FYNNEI.

The rearrangement joins TRBV9 to TRBJ1-3; D remains unclear. Germline CDR1 is SGDLS and CDR2 is YYNGEE. This CDR3 spans 14 amino acids. The V and J ends lost 3 bases and 2 bases respectively, with 9 bases between them. As DNA, the CDR3 is TGTGCCAGCAGCGAGGGTCTTCCTGGAAACACCATATATTTT. It codes for CASSEGLPGNTIYF.

The chain couples TRBV10-1 to TRBJ2-3, with D possibly being TRBD2 (5 bases). Germline assignment: CDR1 WNHNN and CDR2 SYGVQD (reference sequence). This CDR3 is built from 17 residues. Trimming cost V 0 bases and J 0 bases, with 13 bases left between them. CDR3 loop: CASSESPPGSSTDTQYF. The CDR3 DNA follows: TGCGCCAGCAGTGAGTCCCCCCCGGGATCTAGCACAGATACGCAGTATTTT.

About this clonotype itself: A much more abundant neighbour one base away suggests this may be a read error. CDR3 DNA sequence: TGTGCCAGCAGTTTGGATGGAGGGAGAAACATTCGGTACTTC. This encodes CASSLDGGRNIRYF. This rearrangement joins TRBV28 to TRBJ2-4; TRBD2 is a possible D gene (6 bases). CDR3 size: 14 residues. The germline V gene encodes CDR1 MDHEN and CDR2 SYDVKM.

A few counts support this clonotype. V is TRBV10-3 and J is TRBJ2-2; perhaps TRBD2 as D (6 bases). The V and J ends lost 10 bases and 6 bases respectively, with 9 bases between them. Germline values: CDR1 ENHRY, CDR2 SYGVKD. The CDR3 has 11 amino acids. The CDR3 protein is CATSSAGELFF. CDR3 DNA: TGTGCCACTTCTAGCGCCGGGGAGCTGTTTTTT.

In its sample, this clonotype was seen many times. This chain joins TRBV3-1 and TRBJ2-7; 9 bases align to TRBD1. J lost 5 bases, V lost 4 bases, and 15 bases had no gene match. CDR1 is LGHDT, CDR2 YNNKEL, per germline (reference sequence). The CDR3 sequence is 17 residues long. The CDR3 loop reads CASSPRRDRVGIHEQYF. The CDR3 DNA reads TGTGCCAGCAGCCCTAGAAGGGACAGGGTCGGGATCCACGAGCAGTACTTC.

V and J are TRBV7-8 and TRBJ2-5; no reliable D call. The CDR3 extends over 14 amino acids. CDR1 SGHVS and CDR2 FQNEAQ come from the germline V gene. V was cut by 2 bases and J by 5 bases, with 12 bases left in between. The CDR3 is CASSLTIVGETQYF. CDR3 coding DNA: TGTGCCAGCAGCTTAACGATAGTGGGGGAGACCCAGTACTTC.

This chain connects TRBV6-1 to TRBJ2-1; D uncertain. Germline V lookup: CDR1 MNHNS, CDR2 SASEGT. The V end lost 6 bases, the J end lost 0 bases, and 12 bases lay between the germline ends. The CDR3 is 15 residues long. As DNA, the CDR3 is TGTGCCAGCAGGGCCACCCAGAGCTCCTACAATGAGCAGTTCTTC. Translated: CASRATQSSYNEQFF.

This rearrangement joins TRBV6-1 to TRBJ2-3, with 10 positions matching TRBD2. V was clipped by 5 bases and J by 1 base; unmatched bases: 9. Germline CDR1 and CDR2: MNHNS and SASEGT. The CDR3 has 17 residues. CDR3: CASSHGTGTSGTDTQYF. The CDR3 DNA is TGTGCCAGCAGTCATGGGACCGGGACTAGCGGCACAGATACGCAGTATTTT.

This chain joins TRBV6-1 and TRBJ2-1, with a weak D call TRBD2 (6 bases). In germline, CDR1 is MNHNS, CDR2 SASEGT. Trimming left V 3 bases short and J 2 bases short, with 11 bases between. CDR3 length equals 15 residues. Here the CDR3 reads CASSDQGLPYNEQFF. The CDR3 nucleotides are TGTGCCAGCAGTGATCAGGGACTTCCCTACAATGAGCAGTTCTTC.

This clonotype was seen ten or more times. J is TRBJ2-2 and V is TRBV12-3 or TRBV12-4, with D possibly matching TRBD2 (7 bases). The CDR3 length is 16 residues. Trimming took 5 bases from V and 4 from J, leaving 17 bases between them. The CDR3, as DNA: TGTGCCAGCAGTCAGTTTGGGGGGGCTCGCACCGGGGAGCTGTTTTTT. It specifies CASSQFGGARTGELFF.

This clonotype was counted many times. The chain recombines TRBV28 with TRBJ2-7, with 13 bases fitting TRBD2. CDR3 length: 13 residues. V lost 8 bases, J lost 6 bases, and 4 bases stayed unmatched. Germline CDR1 and CDR2: MDHEN and SYDVKM. The CDR3 bases are TGTGCCAGCTATCGACTAGCGGGAGGCGAGCAGTACTTC. Its translation is CASYRLAGGEQYF.

This clonotype has at least ten counts. The rearrangement uses TRBV6-1 and TRBJ2-7; D remains unclear. The CDR3 is made up of 14 amino acids. Trimming took off 7 bases at V and 2 bases at J, with 15 bases between the two ends. CDR1 is MNHNS and CDR2 is SASEGT in the germline V gene. As DNA, the CDR3 is TGTGCCAGCACCACGGGTCCGGGTACCTACGAGCAGTACTTC. Protein: CASTTGPGTYEQYF.

This clonotype was observed many times. This chain connects TRBV11-2 to TRBJ2-5; 11 bases line up with TRBD1. The CDR3 consists of 16 residues. CDR1 SGHAT and CDR2 FQNNGV come from the germline V gene. The V segment lost 1 base and the J segment 2 bases; nucleotides outside the gene matches: 3. The CDR3 bases are TGTGCCAGCAGCTTAGCAGGGACAGGGGGACAAGAGACCCAGTACTTC. The encoded protein is CASSLAGTGGQETQYF.